Listed below are T cell receptor beta chains from one sample, sequenced in a study of beta chain features in type 1 diabetes. Measured with immunoSEQ multiplex PCR; TCRdb has only the in-frame clones, and not every one. Among fewer than 650,000 clones listed, around 15% were seen once. What was sequenced was naive CD4+ T cells from blood. These receptors came from a man aged 18 to 29 in good health. Each CDR3 is given with its conserved first and last residue. A D gene is named only where the DNA matches it firmly. Not every row has a clone size; where given, it reads once, few, many or a size class.

.	TRBV9	.	TRBJ1-6	TGTGCCAGCAGCCCCGGAAGGTCACCCCTCCACTTT	CASSPGRSPLHF
.	TRBV10-3	.	TRBJ2-3	TGTGCCATCAGGGAACGACTAGACCAGCCCGCAGATACGCAGTATTTT	CAIRERLDQPADTQYF
few	TRBV18	TRBD1	TRBJ2-6	TGTGCCAGCTCACCGGGAAGGGGGCTTGGGGCCAACGTCCTGACTTTC	CASSPGRGLGANVLTF
few	TRBV20-1	.	TRBJ1-1	TGCAGTGCTACGAGCAGGGATGCTTTCTTT	CSATSRDAFF
few	TRBV7-6	TRBD2	TRBJ2-7	TGTGCCAGCAGCCCCGGGACTAGCGGGGGAATAGACGAGCAGTACTTC	CASSPGTSGGIDEQYF
.	TRBV5-4	.	TRBJ2-4	TGTGCCAGCAGCTCTACACAGAGCAAAAACATTCAGTACTTC	CASSSTQSKNIQYF
.	TRBV7-3	.	TRBJ1-5	TGTGCCAGCAGCCTCCGGGACAACAATCAGCCCCAGCATTTT	CASSLRDNNQPQHF
.	TRBV6-1	.	TRBJ2-5	TGTGCCAGCAGTGTTGGGGAGACCCAGTACTTC	CASSVGETQYF
.	TRBV6-1	.	TRBJ2-3	TGTGCCAGCCGGGGTTGGGTGGGACACACAGATACGCAGTATTTT	CASRGWVGHTDTQYF
.	TRBV10-3	TRBD1	TRBJ2-3	TGTGCCATCAGTGCACGACAGGGGGACTCAGATACGCAGTATTTT	CAISARQGDSDTQYF
.	TRBV7-8	.	TRBJ1-4	TGTGCCAGCAGCCGTCTCCGGATGGGGGAAAAACTGTTTTTT	CASSRLRMGEKLFF
few	TRBV29-1	.	TRBJ1-5	TGCAGCGTTGTTACAGGAAACAATCAGCCCCAGCATTTT	CSVVTGNNQPQHF
.	TRBV6-5	TRBD2	TRBJ2-3	TGTGCCAGCAGAGGGACTAGCGGCCGCACAGATACGCAGTATTTT	CASRGTSGRTDTQYF
few	TRBV30	.	TRBJ1-1	TGTGCCTGGTCGACGTTCAGCGCTGAAGCTTTCTTT	CAWSTFSAEAFF
few	TRBV6-1	.	TRBJ2-5	TGTGCCAGCAGGCCAACTAAAGAGACCCAGTACTTC	CASRPTKETQYF
.	TRBV25-1	.	TRBJ2-3	TGTGCCAGCAGTGAATGTTTAAGGGTGGCAGATACGCAGTATTTT	CASSECLRVADTQYF
few	TRBV11-2	.	TRBJ2-3	TGTGCCAGCAGCTTAGATATCCTTGAACTCACAGATACGCAGTATTTT	CASSLDILELTDTQYF
.	TRBV18	TRBD2	TRBJ2-7	TGTGCCAGCTCACCACCAGTAGCGGGGTTTAGCTCCTACGAGCAGTACTTC	CASSPPVAGFSSYEQYF
.	TRBV28	.	TRBJ1-2	TGTGCCAGCAGTCCCCCCCTCCGGTCACATGGCTACACCTTC	CASSPPLRSHGYTF
.	TRBV2	.	TRBJ2-7	TGTGCCAGCAGTAGCCAGGGAAAATCCGACGAGCAGTACTTC	CASSSQGKSDEQYF
few	TRBV7-3	TRBD1	TRBJ2-3	TGTGCCAGCAGCTTAACGGGACAGGGCTTGTCAGATACGCAGTATTTT	CASSLTGQGLSDTQYF
few	TRBV18	.	TRBJ1-1	TGTGCCAGCTCACCACGTGGACAGCCCAACACTGAAGCTTTCTTT	CASSPRGQPNTEAFF
few	TRBV28	TRBD1	TRBJ2-7	TGTGCCAGCAGTTTTTCGACAGGGGTGTACGAGCAGTACTTC	CASSFSTGVYEQYF
few	TRBV7-2	.	TRBJ1-1	TGTGCCAGCAGCTTAAGACGCCTCATGAACACTGAAGCTTTCTTT	CASSLRRLMNTEAFF
.	TRBV6-5	.	TRBJ1-4	TGTGCCAGCAGTTGGGCGACATCTAATGAAAAACTGTTTTTT	CASSWATSNEKLFF
.	TRBV27	TRBD2	TRBJ2-3	TGTGCCAGCAGCCCCCGGGGTAGCGGGAGACCTGTGTGGCAGTATTTT	CASSPRGSGRPVWQYF
few	TRBV28	.	TRBJ2-1	TGTGCCAGCAGTCACCCGGGGGGCGCGTACAATGAGCAGTTCTTC	CASSHPGGAYNEQFF
few	TRBV9	.	TRBJ1-4	TGTGCCAGCAGCGTAAGTTTTAATGAAAAACTGTTTTTT	CASSVSFNEKLFF
few	TRBV28	.	TRBJ2-4	TGTGCCAGCAGTTTAGTCGGGCAGGGGAGGACCCAAAGCATTCAGTACTTC	CASSLVGQGRTQSIQYF
.	TRBV15	.	TRBJ1-2	TGTGCCACCAGCGGCCCGCAACCGGAGTATTATGGCTACACCTTC	CATSGPQPEYYGYTF
.	TRBV9	.	TRBJ2-5	TGTGCCAGCAGCACCGGACTGCGAGAGACCCAGTACTTC	CASSTGLRETQYF
few	TRBV6-5	TRBD2	TRBJ2-3	TGTGCCAGCAGTAGCAGCGGGGGGATAACAGATACGCAGTATTTT	CASSSSGGITDTQYF
few	TRBV29-1	TRBD2	TRBJ2-1	TGCAGCGTTGGACTAGCGGGATCCGCTAATGAGCAGTTCTTC	CSVGLAGSANEQFF
few	TRBV28	.	TRBJ1-5	TGTGCCAGCAGGCTGACAGTTAGCAATCAGCCCCAGCATTTT	CASRLTVSNQPQHF
.	TRBV20-1	.	TRBJ2-7	TGCAGTGCTAGAGATCTTTACGAGCAGTACTTC	CSARDLYEQYF
few	TRBV23-1	.	TRBJ2-7	TGCGCCAGCAGTCACGGGACAAGATACTACGAGCAGTACTTC	CASSHGTRYYEQYF
few	TRBV6-5	TRBD2	TRBJ2-3	TGTGCCAGCAGTTACAGCGGGGGGTCCGATACGCAGTATTTT	CASSYSGGSDTQYF
few	TRBV10-3	.	TRBJ2-3	TGTGCCATCTCAGAGCCCGTTCGTTCAGATACGCAGTATTTT	CAISEPVRSDTQYF
.	TRBV19	.	TRBJ1-5	TGTGCCAGTATTAGGGGTCATCAGCCCCAGCATTTT	CASIRGHQPQHF
few	TRBV9	TRBD2	TRBJ2-1	TGTGCCAGCGGCAACGTAGCGGGAGTTGCCAATGAGCAGTTCTTC	CASGNVAGVANEQFF
few	TRBV5-1	TRBD1	TRBJ2-7	TGCGCCAGCAGCCCGGCAGGGGGACGCTACGAGCAGTACTTC	CASSPAGGRYEQYF
few	TRBV7-2	TRBD1	TRBJ2-6	TGTGCCAGCAGCTTAAGGCCGGGACAGGGCTCCGGGGCCAACGTCCTGACTTTC	CASSLRPGQGSGANVLTF
many	TRBV13	.	TRBJ2-5	TGTGCCAGCAGCTATGGACCTCAACAAGAGACCCAGTACTTC	CASSYGPQQETQYF
.	TRBV19	.	TRBJ2-1	TGTGCCAGTAGTATAGGGATGGCAGGGTGGTCCTACAATGAGCAGTTCTTC	CASSIGMAGWSYNEQFF
few	TRBV21-1	.	TRBJ1-1	TGTGCCAGCAGCACCCGGACAGGCAAGAACAGTGAAGCTTTCTTT	CASSTRTGKNSEAFF
.	TRBV4-3	TRBD1	TRBJ2-5	TGCGCCAGCAGCCAGACAGGGTTTTGGGGCCAAGAGACCCAGTACTTC	CASSQTGFWGQETQYF
.	TRBV30	TRBD2	TRBJ2-3	TGTGCCTGGAGTGTACGGGGGGGCCGTTCAGATACGCAGTATTTT	CAWSVRGGRSDTQYF
.	TRBV2	.	TRBJ1-1	TGTGCCAGCACCGTTACTGTGGGCACTGAAGCTTTCTTT	CASTVTVGTEAFF
.	TRBV9	TRBD1	TRBJ2-1	TGTGCCAGCAGCGGACAGGGCCCCCCCTCAGGCGAGCAGTTCTTC	CASSGQGPPSGEQFF
once	TRBV6-5	TRBD1	TRBJ2-7	TGTGCCAGCAGGGGACAGTCCTACGAGCAGTACTTC	CASRGQSYEQYF
few	TRBV4-3	.	TRBJ1-2	TGCGCCAGCAGCCGAACCGGGGCCGACTATGGCTACACCTTC	CASSRTGADYGYTF
.	TRBV18	TRBD1	TRBJ2-1	TGTGCCAGCTCACCACCGACAGGGTACAATGAGCAGTTCTTC	CASSPPTGYNEQFF
few	TRBV7-2	TRBD1	TRBJ2-5	TGTGCCAGCAGACCCACTCGACAGGGTGGTCAGTACTTC	CASRPTRQGGQYF
few	TRBV7-9	.	TRBJ2-7	TGTGCCAGCAGCTTTACGGGGAACTCCTACGAGCAGTACTTC	CASSFTGNSYEQYF
.	TRBV10-3	TRBD2	TRBJ2-7	TGTGCCATCAGTGTTAGCGGGGGGCATGTTACGTTCTACGAGCAGTACTTC	CAISVSGGHVTFYEQYF
.	TRBV7-7	.	TRBJ2-1	TGTGCCAGCAGCTCGGGGACAAGTCACTACAATGAGCAGTTCTTC	CASSSGTSHYNEQFF
.	TRBV7-2	.	TRBJ1-1	TGTGCCAGCAGCGGGCAGGGCGGCACTGAAGCTTTCTTT	CASSGQGGTEAFF